This entry lists 31 T cell receptor beta chains sequenced from one sample in a study of T cells after yellow fever vaccination. Using its own MiXCR run on the 5' RACE reads, TCRdb lists one record per CDR3 protein. The data contain 230,000 or so distinct CDR3 sequences, 3.6% of them singletons. Sequencing was performed on PBMCs, taken 15 days after the yellow fever booster vaccination. All receptors come from a man younger than 30 who received the YFV17D yellow fever vaccine.

Ten or more counts support this clonotype. V and J are TRBV5-6 and TRBJ2-1, with D tentatively TRBD1 (6 bases). CDR1 SGHDT and CDR2 YYEEEE come from the germline V gene. The CDR3 sequence is 13 residues long. Trimming removed 4 bases at V and 10 bases at J, with 15 bases between. The CDR3 region is CASSADRFLEQFF. CDR3 in DNA: TGTGCCAGCAGCGCCGACAGGTTTTTGGAGCAGTTCTTC. Full variable domain (missing parts from reference TRBV5-6 and TRBJ2-1): DAGVTQSPTHLIKTRGQQVTLRCSPKSGHDTVSWYQQALGQGPQFIFQYYEEEERQRGNFPDRFSGHQFPNYSSELNVNALLLGDSALYLCASSADRFLEQFFGPGTRLTVL.

This clonotype was detected only a few times. The genes are TRBV12-3 or TRBV12-4 and TRBJ1-1, with D tentatively TRBD1 (6 bases). Trimming removed 7 bases at V and 4 bases at J, with 19 bases between. The CDR3 runs 15 residues. CDR3 in amino acids: CASIQGGGLATEAFF. CDR3 in DNA: TGTGCCAGCATCCAGGGAGGGGGGCTGGCCACTGAAGCTTTCTTT.

This clonotype was seen many times. This chain uses TRBV6-2 or TRBV6-3 with TRBJ2-3; 7 positions match TRBD1. CDR1 MNHEY and CDR2 SVGEGT come from the germline V gene. The CDR3 has 15 amino acids. V shed 6 bases and J 4 bases; nucleotides not matched to a gene: 10. The CDR3 bases are TGTGCCAGCAGACCCGCCGGGACAGCGGCAGATACGCAGTATTTT. It is translated as CASRPAGTAADTQYF.

The CDR3 DNA follows: TGTGCCAGCAGCGCGACAGGGGGCGTAACCGGGGAGCTGTTTTTT. Translation: CASSATGGVTGELFF. The genes are TRBV5-4 and TRBJ2-2; 10 bases fit TRBD1. Germline V CDR1 and CDR2: SGHNT, YYREEE (reference sequence). V gave up 4 bases and J gave up 5 bases; unmatched junction bases: 5. The CDR3 is made up of 15 amino acids.

The chain links TRBV7-6 to TRBJ2-5; D remains unclear. V lost 2 bases and J lost 3, with 7 bases in between. Looked up from germline, CDR1 is SGHVS and CDR2 is FNYEAQ. The CDR3 runs 13 residues. The CDR3 bases are TGTGCCAGCAGCTTATTGTCAGAAGAGACCCAGTACTTC. This gives the protein CASSLLSEETQYF.

The CDR3 here is CASSLHSTTEAFF. The CDR3 nucleotides are TGTGCCAGTAGCTTGCACTCGACAACTGAAGCTTTCTTT. The chain couples TRBV19 to TRBJ1-1; D remains ambiguous. V lost 6 bases and J 5 bases, leaving 13 bases between the germline ends. The CDR3 loop spans 13 amino acids. The germline V gene encodes CDR1 LNHDA and CDR2 SQIVND (reference sequence).

This clonotype was recorded many times. The gene calls are TRBV4-3 and TRBJ1-3; 7 bases are a match to TRBD1. CDR3 size: 20 residues. V was pared by 2 bases and J by 0 bases, with 16 bases of the junction left unmatched. The germline gives CDR1 LGHNA, CDR2 YSLEER. The CDR3 region has the DNA TGCGCCAGCAGCCAATCTACAGGGGACTGGACACTGATCTCTGGAAACACCATATATTTT. Translation gives CASSQSTGDWTLISGNTIYF.

This clonotype was observed many times. The chain carries TRBV7-9 and TRBJ1-2, with a possible D match to TRBD1 (5 bases). V was pared by 4 bases and J by 6 bases, with 18 bases between. The CDR3 sequence is 15 residues long. Germline CDR1 reads SEHNR; CDR2 reads FQNEAQ (reference sequence). CDR3 in amino acids: CASSWAGRRRDGYTF. Here the CDR3 DNA reads TGTGCCAGCAGCTGGGCAGGGAGGAGAAGGGATGGCTACACCTTC.

This clonotype was seen at least ten times. The chain combines TRBV7-9 with TRBJ2-1; D is unresolved. V was pared by 1 base and J by 8 bases, with 9 bases between. CDR1 SEHNR and CDR2 FQNEAQ come from the germline V gene (reference sequence). This CDR3 comprises 13 residues. CDR3 protein: CASSLGVRDEQFF. The CDR3 bases are TGTGCCAGCAGCTTAGGGGTTAGGGATGAGCAGTTCTTC. The entire variable domain, with the rest obtained from reference TRBV7-9 and TRBJ2-1, is as follows: DTGVSQNPRHKITKRGQNVTFRCDPISEHNRLYWYRQTLGQGPEFLTYFQNEAQLEKSRLLSDRFSAERPKGSFSTLEIQRTEQGDSAMYLCASSLGVRDEQFFGPGTRLTVL.

This clonotype has a count of ten or more. The rearrangement uses TRBV6-1 and TRBJ1-2; weak D call: TRBD1 (5 bases). The ends were cut back, 2 bases at V and 4 bases at J, with 8 bases in the middle. The CDR3 is 13 amino acids. The germline V gene encodes CDR1 MNHNS and CDR2 SASEGT. The CDR3 spells CASSEQGAYGYTF. The CDR3 DNA reads as TGTGCCAGCAGTGAACAGGGTGCCTATGGCTACACCTTC.

At least ten counts were recorded for this clonotype. In DNA, the CDR3 is TGCAGTGCTAGGTCCGGGACAGGGTACGAGCAGTACGTC. Protein product: CSARSGTGYEQYV. The chain links TRBV20-1 to TRBJ2-7, with 9 bases that match TRBD1. After removal of 3 bases from V and 4 bases from J, the junction contained 4 bases not matched to a gene. Germline V CDR1 and CDR2: DFQATT, SNEGSKA (reference sequence). The CDR3 length is 13 residues.

This clonotype came up many times. This chain links TRBV4-1 with TRBJ1-4; D is unresolved. The V gene's germline CDR1 is MGHRA and CDR2 YSYEKL. The ends were cut back, 1 base at V and 10 bases at J, with 10 bases in the middle. The CDR3 consists of 13 residues. The CDR3 sequence: CASSQVRELKLFF. In nucleotides, the CDR3 is TGCGCCAGCAGCCAAGTCCGGGAGTTAAAACTGTTTTTT.

In regard to this clonotype: This may stem from a read error, because a much larger clone lies one nucleotide away. The chain couples TRBV10-3 to TRBJ2-2; D might be TRBD1 or TRBD2, each matching 5 bases. CDR3 length equals 15 residues. The germline V gene encodes CDR1 ENHRY and CDR2 SYGVKD. V was cut by 10 bases and J by 5 bases, with 20 bases left in between. The CDR3 DNA is TGTGCCACCAGGGTGTACGGAGGAGATACCGGGGAGCTGTTTTTT. Its protein product is CATRVYGGDTGELFF.

This clonotype was recorded many times. This chain links TRBV7-9 with TRBJ2-7; 12 bases map to TRBD1. Germline V CDR1 and CDR2: SEHNR, FQNEAQ (reference sequence). The V and J ends lost 3 bases and 2 bases, in that order; junction bases with no gene match: 5. The CDR3 has 16 amino acids. CDR3 nucleotides: TGTGCCAGCAGCTTGGGACAGGGGGCCAGAGCCTACGAGCAGTACTTC. Protein product: CASSLGQGARAYEQYF.

This clonotype came up many times. This chain joins TRBV20-1 and TRBJ2-5; tentatively, D is TRBD2 (6 bases). With 3 bases removed from V and 5 bases from J, the gap between germline ends came to 13 bases. Germline CDR1 is DFQATT and CDR2 is SNEGSKA (reference sequence). CDR3 length: 13 amino acids. The CDR3 DNA sequence: TGCAGTGCTAGGGATTGGGCGGGGGAGACCCAGTACTTC. This translates into CSARDWAGETQYF.

This clonotype was found many times. V is TRBV4-3 and J is TRBJ2-3, with 7 positions matching TRBD1. V was pared by 4 bases and J by 3 bases, with 7 bases of the junction left unmatched. CDR1 and CDR2 (germline): LGHNA, YSLEER. This CDR3 has 15 residues. CDR3 region: CASSPRTGDTDTQYF. CDR3 sequence (DNA): TGCGCCAGCAGCCCCCGGACAGGTGATACAGATACGCAGTATTTT.

This clonotype was counted ten times or more. The V gene is TRBV3-1, the J gene TRBJ2-1; 11 bases are a match to TRBD2. The J segment lost 7 bases and the V segment lost 1 base, leaving 15 bases of the junction unmatched. Germline V CDR1 and CDR2: LGHDT, YNNKEL (reference sequence). The CDR3 sequence is 19 residues long. The CDR3 sequence is CASSQVFSASGGPLNEQFF. CDR3 in DNA: TGTGCCAGCAGCCAAGTTTTTTCGGCTAGCGGGGGGCCTTTGAATGAGCAGTTCTTC.

This clonotype was observed many times. The V gene is TRBV27, the J gene TRBJ1-2; tentatively, D is TRBD1 (5 bases). The CDR3 contains 13 residues. Trimming took off 6 bases at V and 6 bases at J, with 14 bases between the two ends. The germline gives CDR1 MNHEY, CDR2 SMNVEV (reference sequence). The CDR3, as DNA: TGTGCCAGCAGCGTGTTGGGGGATCATGGCTACACCTTC. This encodes CASSVLGDHGYTF.

As regards this clonotype: A much bigger clone sits one base away, suggesting this may be a read error. The chain recombines TRBV29-1 with TRBJ2-3, with 11 nucleotides matching TRBD2. Germline assignment: CDR1 SQVTM and CDR2 ANQGSEA. There are 14 residues in the CDR3. After removal of 5 bases from V and 4 bases from J, the junction contained 5 bases not matched to a gene. This CDR3 is CSVPLAGGADTQYF. The CDR3 DNA sequence: TGCAGCGTTCCTTTAGCGGGGGGGGCAGATACGCAGTATTTT.

This clonotype was picked up many times. The chain's CDR3 is CASSRLGQGNYNEQFF. CDR3 in DNA: TGTGCCAGCAGTCGACTCGGACAGGGCAACTACAATGAGCAGTTCTTC. The V and J genes are TRBV27 and TRBJ2-1, with 8 bases lining up with TRBD1. The V gene's germline CDR1 is MNHEY and CDR2 SMNVEV (reference sequence). The CDR3 covers 16 residues. Trimming cost V 5 bases and J 3 bases; bases outside gene matches: 9.

V usage is TRBV5-5 and J usage is TRBJ2-2, with 8 bases aligning to TRBD1. The CDR3 length is 16 residues. The trim removed 3 bases at V and 2 bases at J, leaving 6 bases unmatched. Germline V gives CDR1 SGHKS, CDR2 YYEKEE (reference sequence). CDR3: CASSYRQGPNTGELFF. CDR3 DNA: TGTGCCAGCAGCTACCGACAGGGGCCTAACACCGGGGAGCTGTTTTTT.

This clonotype was counted at least ten times. This chain uses TRBV29-1 with TRBJ1-3; unclear D gene. Trimming pared 2 bases from V and 6 bases from J, leaving 5 bases between. Germline CDR1 is SQVTM and CDR2 is ANQGSEA. The CDR3 runs 11 residues. CDR3 region: CSVENVNTIYF. The CDR3 DNA reads as TGCAGCGTTGAAAACGTAAACACCATATATTTT.

This clonotype was seen repeatedly, ten times or more. The rearrangement uses TRBV5-1 and TRBJ2-6; D remains unclear. Germline CDR1 is SGHRS and CDR2 is YFSETQ. CDR3 length equals 14 residues. Trimming stripped 0 bases from V and 1 base from J, with 2 bases between. This CDR3 is CASSLESGANVLTF. As DNA, the CDR3 is TGCGCCAGCAGCTTGGAGTCTGGGGCCAACGTCCTGACTTTC.

The sample holds many counts of this clonotype. The chain carries TRBV5-1 and TRBJ2-7; 7 positions agree with TRBD1. The CDR3 length is 13 residues. With 4 bases clipped from V and 4 bases from J, the junction kept 5 bases outside the gene matches. Germline CDR1 SGHRS, CDR2 YFSETQ. CDR3 bases: TGCGCCAGCAGCCTGTTACAGGGGTACGAGCAGTACGTC. It encodes CASSLLQGYEQYV.

Ten or more counts support this clonotype. The rearrangement links TRBV18 to TRBJ2-7; D might be TRBD1 (5 bases). V shed 6 bases and J shed 0 bases, with 18 bases lying between them. The germline gives CDR1 KGHSH, CDR2 LQKENI. CDR3 length equals 16 residues. The CDR3 sequence: CASSSGLVRDSYEQYF. CDR3 DNA sequence: TGTGCCAGCTCGAGTGGCTTAGTCAGGGACTCCTACGAGCAGTACTTC.

This clonotype was seen repeatedly, ten times or more. This chain links TRBV7-2 with TRBJ1-5; D might be TRBD1 (5 bases). Trimming left V 4 bases short and J 6 bases short, with 13 bases between. The germline gives CDR1 SGHTA, CDR2 FQGNSA. The CDR3 is 14 amino acids. CDR3 loop: CASSSQGDAQPQHF. The DNA of the CDR3 is TGTGCCAGCAGCTCCCAGGGAGACGCTCAGCCCCAGCATTTT.

This clonotype occurred many times. The chain is built from TRBV20-1 and TRBJ1-5, with D unclear. This CDR3 has 14 amino acids. V lost 5 bases, J lost 3 bases, and 14 bases lay in between. CDR1 is DFQATT and CDR2 is SNEGSKA in the germline V gene (reference sequence). In nucleotides, the CDR3 is TGCAGTGCTCGAGGACGGTTTCACAATCAGCCCCAGCATTTT. It translates to CSARGRFHNQPQHF.

This clonotype was seen ten or more times. The chain couples TRBV20-1 to TRBJ2-1, with 7 nucleotides matching TRBD2. V was clipped by 5 bases and J by 0 bases; unmatched bases: 4. The length of the CDR3 is 14 residues. Germline assignment: CDR1 DFQATT and CDR2 SNEGSKA (reference sequence). CDR3 amino acids: CSAASGSSYNEQFF. In DNA, the CDR3 is TGCAGTGCTGCTAGCGGAAGCTCCTACAATGAGCAGTTCTTC.

This clonotype was picked up many times. V gene TRBV6-5 combines with J gene TRBJ1-2; 10 bases match TRBD1. CDR3 length equals 13 residues. With 4 bases clipped from V and 6 bases from J, the junction kept 2 bases outside the gene matches. The V gene's germline CDR1 is MNHEY and CDR2 SVGAGI. The CDR3 DNA follows: TGTGCCAGCAGTTTGACAGGGGGCAATGGCTACACCTTC. This sequence encodes CASSLTGGNGYTF.

This clonotype was observed many times. V and J are TRBV5-1 and TRBJ1-6; tentatively, D is TRBD1 (5 bases). The CDR3 runs 15 residues. The germline gives CDR1 SGHRS, CDR2 YFSETQ. The V end lost 4 bases, the J end lost 14 bases, and 22 bases lay between the germline ends. DNA of the CDR3: TGCGCCAGCAGCACATCAGGGTTTCCGCTCGATGCCCTCCACTTT. This gives the protein CASSTSGFPLDALHF.

In its sample, this clonotype was seen many times. V and J are TRBV28 and TRBJ2-6; TRBD1 matches 8 bases. V lost 5 bases and J lost 4; bases outside the gene matches: 13. The CDR3 consists of 18 residues. The germline CDR1 and CDR2 sequences are MDHEN and SYDVKM. CDR3 protein: CASSGRGQGASGANVLTF. CDR3 nucleotide sequence: TGTGCCAGCAGTGGACGTGGGCAGGGGGCTTCCGGGGCCAACGTCCTGACTTTC.